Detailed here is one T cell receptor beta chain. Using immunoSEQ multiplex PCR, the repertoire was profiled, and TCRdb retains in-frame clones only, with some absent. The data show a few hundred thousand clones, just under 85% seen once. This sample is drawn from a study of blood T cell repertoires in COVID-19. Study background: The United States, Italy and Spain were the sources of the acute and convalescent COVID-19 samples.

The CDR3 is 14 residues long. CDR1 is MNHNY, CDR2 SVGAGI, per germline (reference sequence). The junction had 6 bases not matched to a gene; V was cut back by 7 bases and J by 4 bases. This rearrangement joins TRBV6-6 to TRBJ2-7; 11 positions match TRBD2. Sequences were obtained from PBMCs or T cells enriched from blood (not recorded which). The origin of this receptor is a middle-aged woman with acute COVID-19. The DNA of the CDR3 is TGTGCCAGCAATCCTAGCGGGGGGATTTACGAGCAGTACTTC. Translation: CASNPSGGIYEQYF.